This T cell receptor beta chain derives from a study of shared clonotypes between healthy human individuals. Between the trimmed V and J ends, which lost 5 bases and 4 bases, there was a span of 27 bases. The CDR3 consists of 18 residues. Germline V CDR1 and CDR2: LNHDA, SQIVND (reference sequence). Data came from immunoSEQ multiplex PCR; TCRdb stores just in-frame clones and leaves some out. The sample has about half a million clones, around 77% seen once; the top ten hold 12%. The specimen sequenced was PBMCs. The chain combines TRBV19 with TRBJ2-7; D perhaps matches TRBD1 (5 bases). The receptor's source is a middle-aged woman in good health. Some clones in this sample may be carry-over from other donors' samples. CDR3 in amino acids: CASSPPRYAGKDVYEQYF. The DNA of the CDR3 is TGTGCCAGTAGTCCCCCCCGATACGCAGGGAAGGACGTTTACGAGCAGTACTTC.